The present entry profiles one TCR beta chain with its context. Its antigen remains unidentified. No base qualities exist here, and no much larger clone lies one base off it. Receptor libraries were prepared by RT-PCR. The listed sequencing device is NextSeq 550. TCRdb passed the public sequencing reads through fastp at Q25 and MiXCR, retaining productive beta sequences. Identical CDR3 protein sequences are pooled into one entry, listed with their most common genes and DNA. A total of some 150,000 distinct CDR3 sequences appear in this sample, about a third of them only once. The ten largest clones add up to roughly 50% of the sample. The record originates from a study of patients and donors after allogeneic stem cell transplantation (dated by TCRdb to the early 2020s). The sequencing input was blood, either unsorted or a sorted T cell fraction (not recorded which). The clonotype originates from a human donor who was either an allogeneic HSCT recipient or a stem cell or donor lymphocyte infusion donor (not recorded which). It is not recorded whose cells these are; they may come from a transplant donor.

The DNA reads TGCAGTGCTAGGGACAGGTTAAGTTCACCCCTCCACTTT. The translation is CSARDRLSSPLHF. The chain employs TRBV20-1 and TRBJ1-6; the junction holds 7 bases that match TRBD1. V and J are trimmed by 3 bases and 9 bases, and the gene matches miss 5 bases of the junction. The CDR3 runs 13 amino acids, cysteine and phenylalanine included. Only the CDR3 DNA stays, 39 bases, in frame from base 1. CDR1 DFQATT and CDR2 SNEGSKA are derived from the germline V gene (reference sequence).